This TCR beta chain appears in the sequencing data of a study of blood T cells in healthy people across ages (dated by TCRdb to about 2015). About the full investigation: In model experiments, template switching captured about one uniquely barcoded TCR beta cDNA molecule for every two T cells. Donors of different ages were randomly distributed across sequencing lanes to avoid experimental bias. For two donors (one aged 18 to 30 and one aged 80 or older), the study analyzed two additional independent replicas of 1 million unique cDNA reads from the same blood draw. The study measured age-related changes in TCR beta repertoire diversity using deep sequencing normalized with unique cDNA molecular identifiers. The donors were split into four age groups: young (average approximately 16 years), middle-aged (roughly 39), aged (more than 60) and long-lived (approximately 80).

Findings and caveats that apply to the study as a whole: The CMV infection status of donors was not known, potentially confounding age-related changes in expanded clonotypes. Total diversity estimates from one million sequenced T cells were considered lower bounds and underestimates. As age increased, observed TCR beta diversity per million T cells dropped in a roughly linear way, and a significant reduction was already evident by age 40. Compared with the aged group, more naive CD4+ T cells, fewer expanded clones and increased TCR diversity were shown by the long-lived group, suggesting age selection. The percentage of naive T cells measured by flow cytometry correlated strongly with observed TCR beta diversity. Because profiling used bulk unsorted PBMCs, naive and antigen-experienced compartments could not be compared conclusively.

Comments on this clonotype: Its specific antigen is unknown. No clone much larger than this one lies a single base away; base qualities are absent.

Library preparation used 5' RACE. Sequencing used an Illumina HiSeq 2500. A second PCR of about 6 to 12 cycles was run with a J-beta primer mix and a sample-barcoded 5' primer. A unique molecular identifier was introduced onto each TCR beta cDNA molecule by a template-switch 5' adaptor carrying 12 random nucleotides. Each sample yielded at least 3 million CDR3-containing paired-end reads. First-strand cDNA was synthesized from all RNA with the Mint cDNA synthesis kit, primed by a TRBC-specific oligonucleotide. Following uracil-DNA glycosylase treatment, all cDNA underwent a first 18-cycle PCR with the universal primers M1SS and BC2_uni_R. As for the original processing: For normalization, 1 million high-quality reads, each with a distinct molecular identifier, were randomly selected from each sample. Reads sharing molecular identifiers were discarded rather than binned into consensus sequences. CDR3 identification, clonotype clustering and error correction used MiTCR with a Q25 quality threshold and the strictest error-elimination algorithm. Lower-bound total TCR beta diversity was estimated with a nonparametric unseen species model using Euler transformation. TCRdb applied fastp at Q25 and MiXCR to the public reads, then kept only in-frame beta chains. Rows matching on CDR3 protein sequence are summarized as one entry with the most common DNA and genes. It is TCRdb's table, rather than the study itself, that gives the V and J calls and clone size. In all, the sample holds 550,000 to 700,000 distinct CDR3 sequences, and 27% of those were seen once. The ten largest clones add up to roughly 20% of the sample.

V is reduced by 0 bases and J by 5 bases, leaving a spacing of 10 bases between them. For CDR1 and CDR2, the germline V gene lists LGHNA and YNFKEQ. CDR3 length: 14 amino acids, cysteine to phenylalanine. Only CDR3 DNA is held: 42 bases, read in frame from base 1. The 39 donors, aged roughly 6 to 95 years, were systemically healthy Caucasian individuals from Russia. Around 9.7 milliliters of peripheral blood were collected from each donor into EDTA-treated Vacutainer tubes. Ficoll-Paque density-gradient centrifugation was used to isolate PBMCs, with at least 7 million obtained per sample. Total RNA, at least 6 micrograms per sample, was extracted from PBMCs with Trizol reagent. The percentages of naive CD45RAhigh/CD27high T cells were determined by flow cytometry on a PBMC aliquot from every donor.

The rearrangement combines TRBV4-2 with TRBJ1-1; the D gene identity is not certain. This sequence originates from a woman in her 70s in good health. The sequenced material came from blood. CDR3 protein: CASSQDLGRTEAFF. The nucleotides read TGTGCCAGCAGCCAAGATCTGGGGAGGACTGAAGCTTTCTTT.